This T cell receptor (beta chain) derives from a study of T cell repertoires in cytomegalovirus infection. Across the study: Public TCR beta signatures marked donors with CMV infection and the matching HLA.

The CDR3 loop spans 14 amino acids. Germline V lookup: CDR1 SEHNR, CDR2 FQNEAQ (reference sequence). Trimming cost V 4 bases and J 5 bases, with 14 bases left between them. TCRdb reprocessed the reads via MiXCR and lists one record per CDR3 protein. The sample holds some 920,000 distinct CDR3 sequences, about 33% seen once. This clonotype was counted a few times. Its cognate antigen is unknown. The source was cultured CD8+ T cells from PBMCs, collected from culture after CMV antigen stimulation. The chain uses TRBV7-9 and TRBJ2-5, with TRBD2 as a possible D gene (6 bases). This clonotype was obtained from a human donor in good health (CMV status not recorded). Some clones in this sample may be carry-over from other donors' samples. This CDR3 reads CASSSSNGGETQYF. The CDR3 DNA is TGTGCCAGCAGCTCGTCGAACGGAGGGGAGACCCAGTACTTC.